This T cell receptor (beta chain) was captured by sequencing in a study of graft-versus-host responses after intestinal transplantation. Unmatched junction bases numbered 9, after V lost 8 bases and J lost 8 bases. The CDR3 extends over 13 amino acids. Germline V gene sequence: CDR1 KGHSH, CDR2 LQKENI. Libraries were prepared by immunoSEQ multiplex PCR; TCRdb keeps only in-frame clonotypes and omits some of them. Of around 120,000 clones detected, 90% appear once; the ten largest clones hold more than 0.15%. Details on this clone: Its antigen is not known.

General study results and limits: Some patients had graft-donor T cell macrochimerism, and their allografts showed high graft-versus-host to host-versus-graft clonal ratios. GvH clones turned up in recipient marrow; some had shown up first in ileum or blood.

The sample in question was unstimulated CD4+ T cells sorted from spleen or lymph node cells, obtained before intestinal transplant. This chain links TRBV18 with TRBJ2-1; 7 nucleotides match TRBD1. This clonotype was sampled from a human donor who received an intestinal transplant. CDR3 residues: CASGRQGEDEQFF. CDR3 DNA sequence: TGTGCCAGCGGGAGACAGGGAGAAGATGAGCAGTTCTTC.